The 15 T cell receptor beta chains listed next were all sequenced from one sample in a study of identifying expanded T cells in peripheral blood. Clones were sequenced by immunoSEQ multiplex PCR, and TCRdb holds only the in-frame ones, with some missing. The sample holds some 90,000 clones; approximately 90% are singletons and the top ten take around 20%. The material sequenced was blood. The receptors were sampled from a person aged 18-69 years in good health.

A few counts support this clone. The chain employs TRBV7-9 and TRBJ2-7; possible D gene TRBD1, 6 bases. Germline CDR1 reads SEHNR; CDR2 reads FQNEAQ (reference sequence). The V and J ends lost 5 bases and 1 base respectively, with 15 bases between them. The CDR3 loop spans 15 amino acids. CDR3 nucleotides: TGTGCCAGCAGCCGCGCTGACAGGACTTCCTACGAGCAGTACTTC. This translates into CASSRADRTSYEQYF.

The J gene is TRBJ2-6, the V gene TRBV9; D may be TRBD2 (5 bases). Germline CDR1 and CDR2: SGDLS and YYNGEE. There are 15 residues in the CDR3. Between the trimmed V and J ends, which lost 4 bases and 1 base, there was a span of 9 bases. The CDR3 bases are TGTGCCAGCAGCTACCGAGGGTCTGGGGCCAACGTCCTGACTTTC. Translating it yields CASSYRGSGANVLTF.

V usage is TRBV27 and J usage is TRBJ2-7, with 9 nucleotides matching TRBD1. Per the germline V gene, CDR1 is MNHEY and CDR2 is SMNVEV (reference sequence). This CDR3 region has 16 residues. V was pared by 4 bases and J by 2 bases, with 9 bases of the junction left unmatched. DNA of the CDR3: TGTGCCAGCAGTTCCGACAGGGGGGTCCGTGCCTACGAGCAGTACTTC. It encodes CASSSDRGVRAYEQYF.

The chain has TRBV30 and TRBJ2-2; D gene uncertain. CDR1 is GTSNPN, CDR2 SVGIG, per germline (reference sequence). The CDR3 has 14 amino acids. Trimming pared 0 bases from V and 4 bases from J, leaving 9 bases between. Written as DNA, the CDR3 is TGTGCCTGGAGTGTTTCCGTGGGCACCGGGGAGCTGTTTTTT. This sequence encodes CAWSVSVGTGELFF.

Turning to this clone: Other DNA sequences in this sample translate to the same CDR3. The chain has TRBV2 and TRBJ2-3; D gene uncertain. The CDR3 contains 12 residues. V was shortened by 4 bases and J by 2 bases, with 4 bases between the two germline ends. Germline lookup yields CDR1 SNHLY and CDR2 FYNNEI. The CDR3 nucleotides are TGTGCCAGCAGTGCTACCACAGATACGCAGTATTTT. Translation gives CASSATTDTQYF.

The rearrangement links TRBV7-8 to TRBJ1-2, with D uncertain. The CDR3 extends over 15 amino acids. The V end lost 5 bases, the J end lost 2 bases, and 15 bases lay between the germline ends. Germline V CDR1 and CDR2: SGHVS, FQNEAQ. CDR3 amino acids: CASSPTEGWNYGYTF. The DNA for the CDR3 is TGTGCCAGCAGCCCTACTGAGGGATGGAACTATGGCTACACCTTC.

The CDR3 region is CASSLVYSRAEAFF. Written as DNA, the CDR3 is TGTGCCAGCAGCTTAGTTTATTCGAGGGCTGAAGCTTTCTTT. V is TRBV7-9 and J is TRBJ1-1; D remains unclear. Per germline, CDR1 SEHNR and CDR2 FQNEAQ (reference sequence). Trimming left V 1 base short and J 6 bases short, with 12 bases between. The CDR3 is 14 amino acids. The full variable domain, in which reference TRBV7-9 and TRBJ1-1 provide the parts outside the CDR3, is DTGVSQNPRHKITKRGQNVTFRCDPISEHNRLYWYRQTLGQGPEFLTYFQNEAQLEKSRLLSDRFSAERPKGSFSTLEIQRTEQGDSAMYLCASSLVYSRAEAFFGQGTRLTVV.

CDR3 nucleotides: TGCAGCGTTGCAACGACCTGGGACAGGGGGCGGGAGCAGTACTTC. This gives the protein CSVATTWDRGREQYF. J is TRBJ2-7 and V is TRBV29-1; 12 nucleotides line up with TRBD1. There are 15 residues in the CDR3. Germline trimming cut 4 bases from V and 7 bases from J; bases unmatched to any gene: 11. Germline-derived CDR1 and CDR2 are SQVTM and ANQGSEA.

V is TRBV7-9 and J is TRBJ1-1, with 10 positions matching TRBD1. J was trimmed by 5 bases and V by 4 bases; bases with no gene match: 10. This CDR3 has 16 residues. Looked up from germline, CDR1 is SEHNR and CDR2 is FQNEAQ (reference sequence). The CDR3 DNA reads TGTGCCAGCAGCTCGTACCCGGGACAGGGGCCGACTGAAGCTTTCTTT. Amino acids: CASSSYPGQGPTEAFF.

CDR3 coding DNA: TGCAGTGCTGGCGGGGTTCAGTTCTTC. Its protein product is CSAGGVQFF. V and J are TRBV20-1 and TRBJ2-1; maybe TRBD2 (6 bases). Germline V gives CDR1 DFQATT, CDR2 SNEGSKA (reference sequence). V was shortened by 5 bases and J by 13 bases, with 9 bases between the two germline ends. The CDR3 loop spans 9 amino acids.

The CDR3 spells CASSAGLYEQYF. CDR3 coding DNA: TGTGCCAGCAGCGCGGGACTCTACGAGCAGTACTTC. The chain combines TRBV28 with TRBJ2-7, with D perhaps matching TRBD2 (6 bases). V lost 6 bases and J lost 3, with 9 bases in between. The CDR3 runs to 12 residues. CDR1 is MDHEN, CDR2 SYDVKM, per germline.

The rearrangement links TRBV11-3 to TRBJ1-1, with D unclear. CDR3 length equals 13 residues. The V gene lost 5 bases and the J gene lost 1 base, with 8 bases spanning the gap. Per the germline V gene, CDR1 is SGHNT and CDR2 is YENEEA. The CDR3 protein is CASSALGNTEAFF. As DNA, the CDR3 is TGTGCCAGCAGCGCGCTCGGGAACACTGAAGCTTTCTTT.

This clone was seen just once. J is TRBJ2-3 and V is TRBV9, with D unclear. Germline V gives CDR1 SGDLS, CDR2 YYNGEE. The CDR3 has 11 amino acids. Trimming cost V 7 bases and J 5 bases, with 8 bases left between them. The CDR3 bases are TGTGCCAGCGGAAGGAGAGATACGCAGTATTTT. This codes for CASGRRDTQYF.

The gene calls are TRBV27 and TRBJ2-5, with 7 nucleotides matching TRBD1. The trim removed 7 bases at V and 5 bases at J, leaving 1 base unmatched. CDR3 size: 11 residues. Germline V CDR1 and CDR2: MNHEY, SMNVEV (reference sequence). CDR3 residues: CASKQGETQYF. The CDR3 nucleotides read TGTGCCAGCAAACAGGGGGAGACCCAGTACTTC.

This clone was detected a few times. V usage is TRBV7-9 and J usage is TRBJ1-2; unclear D gene. The ends were cut back, 1 base at V and 8 bases at J, with 11 bases in the middle. Germline V gene data show CDR1 as SEHNR and CDR2 as FQNEAQ (reference sequence). This CDR3 spans 13 amino acids. The CDR3 DNA is TGTGCCAGCAGCTTAGTGGCAGGACGGGGCTACACCTTC. It yields the protein CASSLVAGRGYTF.